Listed here are 5 T cell receptor beta chains from one sample, sequenced in a study of spatial heterogeneity in lung cancer. This sample's time point: blood at routine non-recurrence follow-up after resection. TCRdb re-called the 5' RACE reads with MiXCR, one entry per CDR3 protein. The table lists roughly 99,000 distinct CDR3 sequences, 19% of them singletons, with 21% in the top ten. The sequencing used PBMCs, collected at follow-up. The receptors come from a male donor with early-stage non-small cell lung cancer.

This rearrangement joins TRBV5-1 to TRBJ1-1; D not certain. This CDR3 contains 15 residues. Trimming pared 0 bases from V and 6 bases from J, leaving 15 bases between. Germline V gene sequence: CDR1 SGHRS, CDR2 YFSETQ. As DNA, the CDR3 is TGCGCCAGCAGCTTGGTGCGGGCGGGCGGGTCTGAAGCTTTCTTT. It specifies CASSLVRAGGSEAFF.

V usage is TRBV21-1 and J usage is TRBJ1-3. TRBV21-1 is a listed pseudogene. The CDR3 consists of 15 residues. The CDR3 DNA is TGTGCCAGCAGCAAGGGGCAGACCTCTGGAAACACCATATATTTT. Its protein is CASSKGQTSGNTIYF.

The J gene is TRBJ1-5, the V gene TRBV20-1; a weak D match, TRBD1 (5 bases). This CDR3 is built from 12 residues. The germline gives CDR1 DFQATT, CDR2 SNEGSKA (reference sequence). V lost 6 bases to trimming and J lost 9 bases, with 15 bases between them. The CDR3 nucleotides read TGCAGTGCAACGGACACCTCGCCGCCCCAGCATTTT. Its translation: CSATDTSPPQHF.

This chain joins TRBV18 and TRBJ2-2; D perhaps matches TRBD1 (5 bases). Germline assignment: CDR1 KGHSH and CDR2 LQKENI. V was pared by 3 bases and J by 3 bases, with 11 bases between. The CDR3 runs 15 residues. The CDR3 region has the DNA TGTGCCAGCTCACCCCGCAGGGTCGACACCGGGGAGCTGTTTTTT. Its translation is CASSPRRVDTGELFF.

This clonotype was seen at least ten times. The chain uses TRBV15 and TRBJ1-2, with TRBD1 matching 8 bases. The V segment lost 1 base and the J segment 8 bases; nucleotides outside the gene matches: 9. Germline loops: CDR1 LNHNV, CDR2 YYDKDF (reference sequence). The CDR3 has 15 amino acids. In nucleotides, the CDR3 is TGTGCCACCAGCAGAGGGTTTTCAGGGGGCGAGGGCTACACCTTC. Its protein product is CATSRGFSGGEGYTF.